Below, one TCR beta chain is given with its context. This sample stems from a study of blood T cell repertoires in COVID-19. In the study overall: Specimens from acute and convalescent COVID-19 originated in the United States, Italy and Spain. PBMCs, B-cell-depleted T cells, or T cells were the source of the cDNA or gDNA that made up the material.

The CDR3 has 15 amino acids. The V and J ends lost 5 bases and 6 bases, in that order; junction bases with no gene match: 8. The V gene's germline CDR1 is SGHTA and CDR2 FQGNSA. As originally analysed: Reference gene primers were amplified, and this amplification served to estimate nucleated cell counts. Repertoires were generated with immunoSEQ multiplex PCR, while TCRdb's copy carries only in-frame clones and drops some. The DNA gave D and trimming, while V, J and clone size come from that table. The data show around 180,000 clones, approximately 91% seen once. The chain links TRBV7-2 to TRBJ2-7; 12 bases align to TRBD2. The source material was peripheral blood. The sequence was obtained from a man aged 70 or older with active or convalescent COVID-19. The CDR3 bases are TGTGCCAGCAGCCTCCTAGCGGGGGGGCCGGGCGAGCAGTACTTC. It codes for CASSLLAGGPGEQYF.